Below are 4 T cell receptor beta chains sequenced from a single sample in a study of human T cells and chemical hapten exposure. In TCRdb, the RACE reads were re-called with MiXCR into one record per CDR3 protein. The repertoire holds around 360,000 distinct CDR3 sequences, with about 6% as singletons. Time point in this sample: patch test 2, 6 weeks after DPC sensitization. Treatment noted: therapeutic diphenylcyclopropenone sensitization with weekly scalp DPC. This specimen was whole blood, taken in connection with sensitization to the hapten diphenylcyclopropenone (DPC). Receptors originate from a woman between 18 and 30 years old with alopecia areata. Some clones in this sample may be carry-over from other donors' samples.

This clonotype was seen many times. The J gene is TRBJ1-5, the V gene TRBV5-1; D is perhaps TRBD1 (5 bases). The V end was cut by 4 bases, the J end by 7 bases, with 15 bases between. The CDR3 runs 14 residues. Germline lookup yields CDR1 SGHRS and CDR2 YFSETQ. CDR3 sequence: CASSPGRGEQPQHF. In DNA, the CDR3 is TGCGCCAGCAGCCCGGGACGGGGAGAGCAGCCCCAGCATTTT. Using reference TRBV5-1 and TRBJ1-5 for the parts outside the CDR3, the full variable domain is KAGVTQTPRYLIKTRGQQVTLSCSPISGHRSVSWYQQTPGQGLQFLFEYFSETQRNKGNFPGRFSGRQFSNSRSEMNVSTLELGDSALYLCASSPGRGEQPQHFGDGTRLSIL.

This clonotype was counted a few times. CDR3 DNA: TGTGCCAGCTCACCACCCGGACAGGGCGCGAGCTACACCTTC. This sequence encodes CASSPPGQGASYTF. The V gene is TRBV18, the J gene TRBJ1-2; TRBD1 matches at 8 bases. Unmatched junction bases numbered 6, after V lost 0 bases and J lost 9 bases. Germline CDR1 reads KGHSH; CDR2 reads LQKENI. The CDR3 has 14 amino acids.

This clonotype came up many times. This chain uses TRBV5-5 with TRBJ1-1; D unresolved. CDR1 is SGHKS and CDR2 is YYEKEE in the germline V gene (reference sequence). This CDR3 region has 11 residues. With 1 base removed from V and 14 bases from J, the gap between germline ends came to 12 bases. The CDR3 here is CASSLYPVSFF. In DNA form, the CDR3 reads TGTGCCAGCAGCTTGTACCCCGTTTCCTTCTTT.

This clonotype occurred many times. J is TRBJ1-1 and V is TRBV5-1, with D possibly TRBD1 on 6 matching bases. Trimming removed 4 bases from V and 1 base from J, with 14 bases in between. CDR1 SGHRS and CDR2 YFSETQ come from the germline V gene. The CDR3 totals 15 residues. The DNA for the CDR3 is TGCGCCAGCAGCAGGGACACCGGGACGAACACTGAAGCTTTCTTT. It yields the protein CASSRDTGTNTEAFF.